The 11 T cell receptor beta chains presented below share a single source sample, sequenced in a study of memory CD4+ T cells and cytomegalovirus serostatus. Single viable CD3+CD4+CD8-CD45RO+ cells were sorted as the memory CD4+ T cells. The assay was immunoSEQ multiplex PCR, and TCRdb's table has in-frame clones only and misses some. Here the sample spans about 57,000 clones, less than 80% being singletons. Sequenced: memory CD4+ T cells from blood. Receptors originate from an adult in good health and CMV-seronegative.

This clone was detected a few times. The rearrangement uses TRBV18 and TRBJ2-2; the D is unclear. Germline assignment: CDR1 KGHSH and CDR2 LQKENI. CDR3 size: 16 residues. The germline V and J ends were trimmed by 2 bases and 0 bases, with 10 bases remaining between them. The CDR3 spells CASSPRSGPNTGELFF. As DNA, the CDR3 is TGTGCCAGCTCACCAAGGTCAGGTCCGAACACCGGGGAGCTGTTTTTT.

A few counts support this clone. This chain connects TRBV27 to TRBJ1-5, with D unresolved. The V gene lost 0 bases and the J gene lost 0 bases, with 9 bases spanning the gap. The germline gives CDR1 MNHEY, CDR2 SMNVEV (reference sequence). The CDR3 consists of 16 residues. The chain's CDR3 is CASSLSGRASNQPQHF. CDR3 sequence (DNA): TGTGCCAGCAGTTTATCAGGCAGAGCTAGCAATCAGCCCCAGCATTTT.

J is TRBJ1-4 and V is TRBV7-6; 7 positions match TRBD1. The CDR3 contains 15 residues. Germline lookup yields CDR1 SGHVS and CDR2 FNYEAQ. Trimming removed 1 base from V and 2 bases from J; junction bases left unmatched: 1. The CDR3 DNA reads as TGTGCCAGCAGCTTAGGGGACAGTACTAATGAAAAACTGTTTTTT. The encoded protein is CASSLGDSTNEKLFF.

This rearrangement joins TRBV28 to TRBJ2-3, with TRBD2 identical over 14 bases. Per the germline V gene, CDR1 is MDHEN and CDR2 is SYDVKM. The CDR3 covers 16 residues. Trimming cost V 2 bases and J 6 bases; bases outside gene matches: 4. The CDR3 reads CASSLGTSGSMDTQYF. For the CDR3, the DNA is TGTGCCAGCAGTTTAGGGACTAGCGGGAGTATGGATACGCAGTATTTT.

This sequence joins TRBV11-2 and TRBJ2-3; 8 bases align to TRBD2. Germline assignment: CDR1 SGHAT and CDR2 FQNNGV. The CDR3 loop spans 14 amino acids. V trimming: 4 bases; J trimming: 4 bases; junction bases outside the gene matches: 4. The chain's CDR3 is CASSSAGGSDTQYF. DNA for the CDR3: TGTGCCAGCAGCTCGGCGGGGGGCTCAGATACGCAGTATTTT.

This sequence joins TRBV5-1 and TRBJ1-5; D gene uncertain. CDR3 length: 13 residues. V was clipped by 0 bases and J by 4 bases, with 5 bases between them. Germline V gene lookup returns CDR1 SGHRS and CDR2 YFSETQ. Here the CDR3 reads CASSLELNQPQHF. In nucleotides, the CDR3 is TGCGCCAGCAGCTTGGAGTTGAATCAGCCCCAGCATTTT.

This clone was counted a few times. The genes are TRBV7-2 and TRBJ2-2, with 9 bases lining up with TRBD1. CDR3 length: 15 residues. J was trimmed by 5 bases and V by 6 bases; bases with no gene match: 7. CDR1 is SGHTA and CDR2 is FQGNSA in the germline V gene. The CDR3: CASRKGTGRTGELFF. The DNA for the CDR3 is TGTGCCAGCAGAAAGGGGACAGGGCGTACCGGGGAGCTGTTTTTT. The variable domain in full, with the rest retrieved from reference TRBV7-2 and TRBJ2-2, is GAGVSQSPSNKVTEKGKDVELRCDPISGHTALYWYRQSLGQGLEFLIYFQGNSAPDKSGLPSDRFSAERTGGSVSTLTIQRTQQEDSAVYLCASRKGTGRTGELFFGEGSRLTVL.

The chain is built from TRBV21-1 and TRBJ2-7; TRBD2, the table's D call, lacks a check against the DNA. TRBV21-1 is an annotated pseudogene. CDR3 length equals 19 residues. CDR3 in amino acids: CASSKRSSGRAKDDYEQYF. As DNA, the CDR3 is TGTGCCAGCAGCAAACGGTCCAGCGGGAGGGCCAAGGACGACTACGAGCAGTACTTC.

The chain has TRBV27 and TRBJ2-1; TRBD2 is a possible D gene (5 bases). Germline V gene lookup returns CDR1 MNHEY and CDR2 SMNVEV (reference sequence). The CDR3 covers 13 residues. Trimming took off 5 bases at V and 9 bases at J, with 14 bases between the two ends. CDR3 in amino acids: CASSPNNRGEQFF. Written as DNA, the CDR3 is TGTGCCAGCAGTCCCAACAACCGGGGTGAGCAGTTCTTC.

The chain recombines TRBV5-4 with TRBJ2-3; D perhaps matches TRBD1 (5 bases). Germline values: CDR1 SGHNT, CDR2 YYREEE (reference sequence). This CDR3 has 13 amino acids. V was pared by 5 bases and J by 6 bases, with 13 bases between. CDR3 nucleotide sequence: TGTGCCAGCAGACCTTCTGGGGCTGATACGCAGTATTTT. Amino acids: CASRPSGADTQYF.

The chain recombines TRBV4-1 with TRBJ2-1; 8 positions match TRBD2. Germline V lookup: CDR1 MGHRA, CDR2 YSYEKL. Trimming removed 5 bases from V and 5 bases from J; junction bases left unmatched: 11. This CDR3 comprises 16 residues. CDR3: CASSLLRGGKNNEQFF. DNA of the CDR3: TGCGCCAGCAGCTTGCTTCGGGGGGGAAAAAACAATGAGCAGTTCTTC.